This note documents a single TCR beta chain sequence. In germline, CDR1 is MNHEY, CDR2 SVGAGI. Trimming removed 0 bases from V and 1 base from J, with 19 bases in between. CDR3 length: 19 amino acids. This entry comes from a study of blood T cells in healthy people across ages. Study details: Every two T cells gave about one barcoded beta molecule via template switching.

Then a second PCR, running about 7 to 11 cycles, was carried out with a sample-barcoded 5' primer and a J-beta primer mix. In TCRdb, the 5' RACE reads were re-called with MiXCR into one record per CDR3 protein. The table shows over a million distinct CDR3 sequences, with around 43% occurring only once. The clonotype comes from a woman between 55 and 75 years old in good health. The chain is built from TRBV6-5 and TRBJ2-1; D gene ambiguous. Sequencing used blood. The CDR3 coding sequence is TGTGCCAGCAGTTACTCGAAGCAAAACGAAGTCAGGTCCTACAATGAGCAGTTCTTC. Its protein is CASSYSKQNEVRSYNEQFF.